Described below is a single T cell receptor beta chain sequence and its context. Its antigen remains unidentified. These data originate in a study of cytomegalovirus exposure and HLA in healthy donors. Study-level results: TCR beta chains numbering some 160 were designated cytomegalovirus-associated. When the data were analyzed later, several of the most significant clusters appeared to be linked to common viral pathogens. HLA allele associations emerged for 17,000 or so TCR beta sequences in a later analysis, at 0.05 false discovery rate. The analysis excluded some indistinguishable V segments, including TRBV6-2 and TRBV6-3.

CDR1 is SGHRS, CDR2 YFSETQ, per germline. This CDR3 is 14 amino acids long. With V trimmed by 4 bases and J by 10 bases, 8 bases remained unmatched. The PCR contained 60 Vbeta and 13 Jbeta primers. Assay: immunoSEQ multiplex PCR; the TCRdb copy retains only in-frame clones and omits some. Among 100,000 to 120,000 clones, roughly 80% were seen once, and the ten largest hold approximately 5%. The rearrangement joins TRBV5-1 to TRBJ1-5, with 10 positions matching TRBD1. The material sequenced was PBMCs. The receptor comes from a woman aged 25-40 years in good health and CMV-seropositive. CDR3 in DNA: TGCGCCAGCAGCCCCGGGACAGGGGAAGGACCCCAGCATTTT. It codes for CASSPGTGEGPQHF.